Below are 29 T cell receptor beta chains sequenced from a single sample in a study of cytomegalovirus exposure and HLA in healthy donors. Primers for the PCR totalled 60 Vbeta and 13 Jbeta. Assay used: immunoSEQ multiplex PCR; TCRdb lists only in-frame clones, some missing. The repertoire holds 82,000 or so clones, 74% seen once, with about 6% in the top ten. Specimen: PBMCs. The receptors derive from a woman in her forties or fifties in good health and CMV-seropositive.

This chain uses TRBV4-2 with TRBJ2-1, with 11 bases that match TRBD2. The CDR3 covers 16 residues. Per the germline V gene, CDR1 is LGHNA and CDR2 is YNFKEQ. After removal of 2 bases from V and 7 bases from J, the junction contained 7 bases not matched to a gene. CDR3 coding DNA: TGTGCCAGCAGCCAATTAGCGGGAGGGGCCGGGAATGAGCAGTTCTTC. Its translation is CASSQLAGGAGNEQFF.

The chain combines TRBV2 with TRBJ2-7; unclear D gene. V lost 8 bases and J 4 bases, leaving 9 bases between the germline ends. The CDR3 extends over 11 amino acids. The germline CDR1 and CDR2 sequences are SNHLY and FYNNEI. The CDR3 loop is CASVRAYEQYF. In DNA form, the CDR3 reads TGTGCCAGCGTGAGAGCGTACGAGCAGTACTTC.

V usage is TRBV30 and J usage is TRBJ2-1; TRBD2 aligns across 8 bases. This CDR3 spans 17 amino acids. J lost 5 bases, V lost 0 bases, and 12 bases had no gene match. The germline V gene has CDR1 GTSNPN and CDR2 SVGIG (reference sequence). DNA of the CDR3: TGTGCCTGGAGTGTACATAGGGGCGGGAGGAACCACAATGAGCAGTTCTTC. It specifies CAWSVHRGGRNHNEQFF.

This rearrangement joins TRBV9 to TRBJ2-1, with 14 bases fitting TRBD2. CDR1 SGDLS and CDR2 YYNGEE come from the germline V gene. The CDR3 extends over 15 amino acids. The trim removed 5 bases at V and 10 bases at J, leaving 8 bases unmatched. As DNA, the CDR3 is TGTGCCAGCAGGGGGACTAGCGGGGGACTAGGGGAGCAGTTCTTC. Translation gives CASRGTSGGLGEQFF.

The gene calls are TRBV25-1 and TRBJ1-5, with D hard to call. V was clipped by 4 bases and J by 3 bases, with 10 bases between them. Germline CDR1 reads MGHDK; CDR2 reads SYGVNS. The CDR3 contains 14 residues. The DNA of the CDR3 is TGTGCCAGCAGTGTTGCCCAGGTCAATCAGCCCCAGCATTTT. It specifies CASSVAQVNQPQHF.

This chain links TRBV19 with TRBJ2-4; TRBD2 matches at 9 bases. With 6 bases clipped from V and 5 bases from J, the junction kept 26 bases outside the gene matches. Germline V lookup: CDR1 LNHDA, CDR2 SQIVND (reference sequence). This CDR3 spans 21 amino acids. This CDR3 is CASSPRGFRGRAMVGENIQYF. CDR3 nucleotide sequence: TGTGCCAGTAGCCCTAGGGGTTTCCGCGGGAGGGCTATGGTTGGGGAAAACATTCAGTACTTC.

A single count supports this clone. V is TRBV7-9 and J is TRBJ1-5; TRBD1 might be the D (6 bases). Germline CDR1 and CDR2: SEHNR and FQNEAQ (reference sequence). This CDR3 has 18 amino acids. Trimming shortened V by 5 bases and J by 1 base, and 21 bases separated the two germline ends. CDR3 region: CASSPRGQGSRSNQPQHF. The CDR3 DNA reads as TGTGCCAGCAGCCCCCGCGGGCAGGGGTCTAGGAGCAATCAGCCCCAGCATTTT.

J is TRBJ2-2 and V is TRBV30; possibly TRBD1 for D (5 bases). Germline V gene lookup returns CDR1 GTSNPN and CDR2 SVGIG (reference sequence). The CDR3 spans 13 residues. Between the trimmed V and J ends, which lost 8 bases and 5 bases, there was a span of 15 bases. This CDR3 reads CARRRVNTGELFF. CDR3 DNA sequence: TGTGCCCGTCGCAGGGTTAATACCGGGGAGCTGTTTTTT.

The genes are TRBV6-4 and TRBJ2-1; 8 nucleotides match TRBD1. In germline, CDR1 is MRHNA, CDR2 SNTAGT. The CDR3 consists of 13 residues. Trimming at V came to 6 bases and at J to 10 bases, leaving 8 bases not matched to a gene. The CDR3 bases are TGTGCCAGCAGCCGGACAGGGATTGGAGAGCAGTTCTTC. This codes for CASSRTGIGEQFF.

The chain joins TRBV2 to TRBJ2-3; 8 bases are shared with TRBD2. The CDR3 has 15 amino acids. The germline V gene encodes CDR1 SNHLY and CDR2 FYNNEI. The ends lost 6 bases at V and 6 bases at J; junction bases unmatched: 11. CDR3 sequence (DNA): TGTGCCAGCAGGGGAGTGGGTAGCGGGACCGATACGCAGTATTTT. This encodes CASRGVGSGTDTQYF.

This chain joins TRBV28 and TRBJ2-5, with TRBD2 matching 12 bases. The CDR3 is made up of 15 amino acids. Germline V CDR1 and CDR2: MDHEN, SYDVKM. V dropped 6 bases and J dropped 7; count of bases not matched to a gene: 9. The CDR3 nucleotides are TGTGCCAGCAGCCGGCCCGGGACTAGCGGGCGGACCCAGTACTTC. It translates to CASSRPGTSGRTQYF.

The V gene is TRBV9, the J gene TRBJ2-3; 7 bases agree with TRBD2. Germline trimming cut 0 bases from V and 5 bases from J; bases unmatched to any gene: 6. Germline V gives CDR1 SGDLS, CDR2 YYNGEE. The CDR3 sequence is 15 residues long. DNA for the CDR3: TGTGCCAGCAGCGTAGCTGGGAGGGCGAGAGATACGCAGTATTTT. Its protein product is CASSVAGRARDTQYF.

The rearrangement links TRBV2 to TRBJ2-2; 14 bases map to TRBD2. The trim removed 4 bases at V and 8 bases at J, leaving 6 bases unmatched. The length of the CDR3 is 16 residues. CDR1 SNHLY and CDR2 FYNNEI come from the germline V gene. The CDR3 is CASSAGTSGRGGELFF. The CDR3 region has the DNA TGTGCCAGCAGTGCCGGGACTAGCGGGAGAGGGGGGGAGCTGTTTTTT.

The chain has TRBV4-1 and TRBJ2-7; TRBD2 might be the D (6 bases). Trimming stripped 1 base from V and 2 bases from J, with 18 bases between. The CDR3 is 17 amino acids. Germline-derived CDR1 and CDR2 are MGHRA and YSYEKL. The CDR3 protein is CASSQVWASEATYEQYF. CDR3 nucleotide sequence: TGCGCCAGCAGCCAAGTATGGGCTAGCGAGGCAACCTACGAGCAGTACTTC.

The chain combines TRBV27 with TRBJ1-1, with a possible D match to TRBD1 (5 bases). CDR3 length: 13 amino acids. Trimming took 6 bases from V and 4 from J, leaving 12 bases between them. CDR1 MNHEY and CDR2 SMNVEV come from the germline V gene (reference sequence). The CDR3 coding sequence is TGTGCCAGCAGGCAGGGTCATTCCACTGAAGCTTTCTTT. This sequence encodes CASRQGHSTEAFF.

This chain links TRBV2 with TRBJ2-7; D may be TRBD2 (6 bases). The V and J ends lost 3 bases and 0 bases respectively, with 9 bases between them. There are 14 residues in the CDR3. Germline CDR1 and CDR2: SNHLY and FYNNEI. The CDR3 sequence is CASSDSGDSYEQYF. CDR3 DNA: TGTGCCAGCAGTGACTCGGGGGACTCCTACGAGCAGTACTTC.

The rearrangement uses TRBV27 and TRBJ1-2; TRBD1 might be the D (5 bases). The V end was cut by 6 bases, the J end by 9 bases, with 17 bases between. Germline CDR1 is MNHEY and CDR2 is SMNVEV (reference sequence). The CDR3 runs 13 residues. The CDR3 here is CASSSMVEDSYTF. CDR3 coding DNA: TGTGCCAGCAGCAGTATGGTCGAGGACAGCTACACCTTC.

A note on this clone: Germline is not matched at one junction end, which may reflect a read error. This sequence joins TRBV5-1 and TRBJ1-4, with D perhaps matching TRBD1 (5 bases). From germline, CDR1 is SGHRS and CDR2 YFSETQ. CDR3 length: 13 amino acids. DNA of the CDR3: TGCGCCTCGACAGACTCAACAAATGAAAAACTGTTTTTT. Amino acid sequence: CASTDSTNEKLFF.

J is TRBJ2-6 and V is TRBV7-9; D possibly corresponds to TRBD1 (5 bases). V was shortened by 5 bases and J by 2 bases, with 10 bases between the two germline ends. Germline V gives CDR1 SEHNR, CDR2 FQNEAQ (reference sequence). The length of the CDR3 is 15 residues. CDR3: CASSAQGTGANVLTF. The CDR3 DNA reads TGTGCCAGCAGCGCCCAGGGAACTGGGGCCAACGTCCTGACTTTC. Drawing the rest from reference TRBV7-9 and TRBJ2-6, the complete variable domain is DTGVSQNPRHKITKRGQNVTFRCDPISEHNRLYWYRQTLGQGPEFLTYFQNEAQLEKSRLLSDRFSAERPKGSFSTLEIQRTEQGDSAMYLCASSAQGTGANVLTFGAGSRLTVL.

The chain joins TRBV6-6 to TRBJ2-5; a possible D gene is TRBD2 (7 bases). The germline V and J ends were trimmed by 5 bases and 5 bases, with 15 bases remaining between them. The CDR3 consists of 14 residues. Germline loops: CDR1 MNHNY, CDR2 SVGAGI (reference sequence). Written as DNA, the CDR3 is TGTGCCAGCAGTACAATCCGCGGGGGCGAGACCCAGTACTTC. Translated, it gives CASSTIRGGETQYF.

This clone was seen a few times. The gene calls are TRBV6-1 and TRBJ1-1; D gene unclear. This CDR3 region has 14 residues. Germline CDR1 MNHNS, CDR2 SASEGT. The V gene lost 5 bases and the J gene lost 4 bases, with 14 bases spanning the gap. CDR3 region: CASSPRPAGTEAFF. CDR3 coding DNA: TGTGCCAGCAGTCCTCGACCCGCGGGCACTGAAGCTTTCTTT.

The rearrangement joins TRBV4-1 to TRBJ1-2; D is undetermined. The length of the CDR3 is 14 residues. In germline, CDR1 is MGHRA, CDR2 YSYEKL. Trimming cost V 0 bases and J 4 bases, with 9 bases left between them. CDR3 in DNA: TGCGCCAGCAGCCAAGAGACAAATGTCTATGGCTACACCTTC. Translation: CASSQETNVYGYTF.

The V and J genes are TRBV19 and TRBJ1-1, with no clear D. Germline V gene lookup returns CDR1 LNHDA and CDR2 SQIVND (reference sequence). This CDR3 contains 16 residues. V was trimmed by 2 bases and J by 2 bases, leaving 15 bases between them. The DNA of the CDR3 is TGTGCCAGTAGTATAAAAAGGCGTTTGACAAACACTGAAGCTTTCTTT. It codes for CASSIKRRLTNTEAFF.

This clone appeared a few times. In nucleotides, the CDR3 is TGTGCCAGCAGCTTGAGTTGGGGGGAGACTGAAGCTTTCTTT. As protein: CASSLSWGETEAFF. The J gene is TRBJ1-1, the V gene TRBV5-5, with D maybe TRBD1 (5 bases). There are 14 residues in the CDR3. In germline, CDR1 is SGHKS, CDR2 YYEKEE (reference sequence). Trimming removed 1 base at V and 5 bases at J, with 12 bases between.

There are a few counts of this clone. CDR3: CASTETNTDTQYF. CDR3 sequence (DNA): TGTGCCAGCACCGAAACCAACACCGATACGCAGTATTTT. This chain links TRBV28 with TRBJ2-3, with D uncertain. Germline loops: CDR1 MDHEN, CDR2 SYDVKM. V gave up 7 bases and J gave up 6 bases, with 14 bases separating them. The CDR3 length is 13 residues.

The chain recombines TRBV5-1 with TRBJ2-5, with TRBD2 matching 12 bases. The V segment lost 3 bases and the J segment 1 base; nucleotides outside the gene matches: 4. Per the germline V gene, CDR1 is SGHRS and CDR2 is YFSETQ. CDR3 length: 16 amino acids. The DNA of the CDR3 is TGCGCCAGCAGCTGGGGGACTAGCGGGCCCCAAGAGACCCAGTACTTC. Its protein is CASSWGTSGPQETQYF.

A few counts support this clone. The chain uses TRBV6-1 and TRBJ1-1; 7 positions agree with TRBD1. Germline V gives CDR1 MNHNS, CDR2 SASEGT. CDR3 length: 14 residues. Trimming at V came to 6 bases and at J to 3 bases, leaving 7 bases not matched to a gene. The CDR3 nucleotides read TGTGCCAGCAGATCACGAGACAGGGACACTGAAGCTTTCTTT. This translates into CASRSRDRDTEAFF.

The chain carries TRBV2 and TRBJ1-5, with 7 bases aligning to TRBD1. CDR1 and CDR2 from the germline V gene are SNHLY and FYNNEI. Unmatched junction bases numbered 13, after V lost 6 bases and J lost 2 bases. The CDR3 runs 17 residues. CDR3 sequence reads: CASRTGTADRGNQPQHF. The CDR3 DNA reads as TGTGCCAGCAGGACCGGGACAGCGGACCGGGGCAATCAGCCCCAGCATTTT.

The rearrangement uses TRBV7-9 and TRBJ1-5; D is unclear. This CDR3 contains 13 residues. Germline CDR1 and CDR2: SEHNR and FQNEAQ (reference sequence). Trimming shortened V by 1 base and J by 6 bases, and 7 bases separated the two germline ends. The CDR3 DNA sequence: TGTGCCAGCAGCTTAGGGCGGGTTCAGCCCCAGCATTTT. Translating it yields CASSLGRVQPQHF.